These T cell receptor beta chains were read from a single sample in a study of T cell responses to AZD1222 COVID-19 vaccine. Assay: immunoSEQ multiplex PCR; the TCRdb copy retains only in-frame clones and omits some. The repertoire includes some 110,000 clones, approximately 90% of them detected once, and about 4.7% sits in the top ten. Sample: peripheral blood, taken on day 0 of AZD1222 vaccination. Receptors originate from an adult in good health. CDR3s include the opening cysteine and the closing phenylalanine or tryptophan. Each record gives: clone size, D gene, J gene, V gene, CDR3 DNA, CDR3 protein. A D gene is named only where the DNA matches it firmly. Where a row states a size, it is once, few, many or the class of an expanded clone; other rows omit it.

NA | NA | TRBJ2-5 | TRBV13 | TGTGCCAGCAGCTTAGACCCCGACGGGGGTAGTGGACAAGAGACCCAGTACTTC | CASSLDPDGGSGQETQYF
NA | NA | TRBJ1-1 | TRBV5-4 | TGTGCCAGCAGCTTTGGCAGGGACACTGAAGCTTTCTTT | CASSFGRDTEAFF
NA | NA | TRBJ1-1 | TRBV18 | TGTGCCAGCTCACCACCCGCGAGGGGGAACACTGAAGCTTTCTTT | CASSPPARGNTEAFF
NA | NA | TRBJ1-2 | TRBV27 | TGTGCCAGCAGTCTAAAACACAGGGAGGGCTACACCTTC | CASSLKHREGYTF
NA | NA | TRBJ1-3 | TRBV15 | TGTGCCACCAGCAACAGACAGATTGGAAACACCATATATTTT | CATSNRQIGNTIYF
NA | NA | TRBJ2-7 | TRBV4-3 | TGCGCCAGCAGCCGAGGACAGTCCTCCTACGAGCAGTACTTC | CASSRGQSSYEQYF
NA | NA | TRBJ1-2 | TRBV9 | TGTGCCAGCAGCGCGGGTACAGCTAACTATGGCTACACCTTC | CASSAGTANYGYTF
NA | NA | TRBJ2-7 | TRBV6-5 | TGTGCCAGCAGTTACTCCCCGGGGGCGCGGGTCGAGCAGTACTTC | CASSYSPGARVEQYF
NA | NA | TRBJ2-5 | TRBV9 | TGTGCCAGCAGCCCAGGGGACGTGGATGGCGAGACCCAGTACTTC | CASSPGDVDGETQYF
NA | TRBD1 | TRBJ2-5 | TRBV12-5 | TGTGCTAGTGGTTTGACCATGGGACAGGGTGAAGAGACCCAGTACTTC | CASGLTMGQGEETQYF
once | NA | TRBJ2-2 | TRBV12-5 | TGTGCTAGTGAACCCCCAACCAGCACCGGGGAGCTGTTTTTT | CASEPPTSTGELFF
NA | NA | TRBJ1-1 | TRBV7-9 | TGTGCCAGCACCCTGACGGTAGAAGCTTTCTTT | CASTLTVEAFF
NA | NA | TRBJ1-1 | TRBV18 | TGTGCCAGCTCACCAGTGGCTATCAACGCTGAAGCTTTCTTT | CASSPVAINAEAFF